What follows are 21 T cell receptor beta chains derived from one specimen sequenced in a study of CD4+ T cells in melanoma. Using immunoSEQ multiplex PCR, the repertoire was profiled, and TCRdb retains in-frame clones only, with some absent. The sample yields over 9,000 clones, nearly 70% seen once. Material: cells from a culture (not recorded whether cultured in vitro). These receptors originate from a human donor with melanoma.

The sample holds a few counts of this clone. The chain carries TRBV5-1 and TRBJ2-7, with 9 bases identical to TRBD1. V trimming: 4 bases; J trimming: 5 bases; junction bases outside the gene matches: 7. CDR3 length: 14 residues. The V gene's germline CDR1 is SGHRS and CDR2 YFSETQ. In DNA, the CDR3 is TGCGCCAGCAGCCCCCGGACAGGGGAGCACGAGCAGTACTTC. Protein: CASSPRTGEHEQYF.

The V call is TRBV4-1, the J call TRBJ1-6; D gene unclear. CDR1 and CDR2 (germline): MGHRA, YSYEKL. The CDR3 has 12 amino acids. Trimming stripped 6 bases from V and 6 bases from J, with 6 bases between. CDR3 sequence (DNA): TGCGCCAGCAGTCTCGGTAATTCACCCCTCCACTTT. This translates into CASSLGNSPLHF.

This clone was seen a few times. The chain has TRBV6-5 and TRBJ1-1; tentative D call: TRBD1 (6 bases). There are 15 residues in the CDR3. V lost 7 bases to trimming and J lost 6 bases, with 21 bases between them. Germline V gene data show CDR1 as MNHEY and CDR2 as SVGAGI. The CDR3 DNA sequence: TGTGCCAGCACCCCAATGCCGACAGGAGTTGCTGAAGCTTTCTTT. It is translated as CASTPMPTGVAEAFF.

This clone was detected only a few times. Here the CDR3 DNA reads TGTGCCAGCAGCTTGGCAGGGCGCCAAGAGACCCAGTACTTC. Amino acid sequence: CASSLAGRQETQYF. The chain recombines TRBV5-4 with TRBJ2-5; a weak D match, TRBD1 (5 bases). The V end was cut by 0 bases, the J end by 1 base, with 7 bases between. The CDR3 spans 14 residues. The germline gives CDR1 SGHNT, CDR2 YYREEE (reference sequence). Full variable domain (missing parts from reference TRBV5-4 and TRBJ2-5): ETGVTQSPTHLIKTRGQQVTLRCSSQSGHNTVSWYQQALGQGPQFIFQYYREEENGRGNFPPRFSGLQFPNYSSELNVNALELDDSALYLCASSLAGRQETQYFGPGTRLLVL.

This clone came up once. The V call is TRBV30, the J call TRBJ1-5; no clear D. This CDR3 comprises 15 residues. V lost 0 bases, J lost 6 bases, and 15 bases lay in between. In germline, CDR1 is GTSNPN, CDR2 SVGIG (reference sequence). CDR3 nucleotides: TGTGCCTGGAGTGTTTTTTGGGTGAGCGGTCAGCCCCAGCATTTT. Protein sequence: CAWSVFWVSGQPQHF.

Only a few counts were recorded for this clone. The chain is built from TRBV7-9 and TRBJ1-4; no clear D gene. The germline V and J ends were trimmed by 5 bases and 0 bases, with 4 bases remaining between them. The CDR3 is made up of 13 amino acids. The germline gives CDR1 SEHNR, CDR2 FQNEAQ (reference sequence). The CDR3 region is CASSRTTNEKLFF. CDR3 coding DNA: TGTGCCAGCAGCCGCACAACTAATGAAAAACTGTTTTTT.

V gene TRBV11-2 combines with J gene TRBJ2-2; D is undetermined. The length of the CDR3 is 14 residues. With 5 bases removed from V and 0 bases from J, the gap between germline ends came to 7 bases. The germline gives CDR1 SGHAT, CDR2 FQNNGV. CDR3 protein: CASSPDTNTGELFF. CDR3 nucleotides: TGTGCCAGCAGCCCTGACACGAACACCGGGGAGCTGTTTTTT.

This clone came up a few times. The chain uses TRBV5-6 and TRBJ2-3; TRBD2 agrees at 10 bases. Germline-derived CDR1 and CDR2 are SGHDT and YYEEEE. The CDR3 spans 19 residues. The junction had 12 bases not matched to a gene; V was cut back by 2 bases and J by 0 bases. The CDR3: CASSFTRSSGGLSTDTQYF. CDR3 nucleotides: TGTGCCAGCAGCTTCACCCGGAGTAGCGGGGGGCTTAGCACAGATACGCAGTATTTT.

The DNA for the CDR3 is TGCGCCAGCAGCCCGGCCCGATTGCAGGGGGCTTTGAGGAGCACCGGGGAGCTGTTTTTT. This translates into CASSPARLQGALRSTGELFF. The V call is TRBV5-1, the J call TRBJ2-2, with 8 bases that match TRBD1. The CDR3 has 20 residues. Unmatched junction bases numbered 21, after V lost 4 bases and J lost 4 bases. CDR1 and CDR2 (germline): SGHRS, YFSETQ.

The rearrangement links TRBV11-2 to TRBJ2-3; perhaps TRBD2 as D (5 bases). The V gene's germline CDR1 is SGHAT and CDR2 FQNNGV. The CDR3 has 16 residues. Between the trimmed V and J ends, which lost 8 bases and 5 bases, there was a span of 23 bases. The CDR3 spells CASRTWGAARGDTQYF. The CDR3 DNA follows: TGTGCCAGCCGAACGTGGGGAGCAGCTCGGGGAGATACGCAGTATTTT.

This clone was seen only a few times. The chain is built from TRBV15 and TRBJ1-5; D unclear. The CDR3 loop spans 15 amino acids. The V gene's germline CDR1 is LNHNV and CDR2 YYDKDF (reference sequence). V gave up 7 bases and J gave up 3 bases, with 16 bases separating them. As DNA, the CDR3 is TGTGCCACCAACACTGGACTGACCTCCAATCAGCCCCAGCATTTT. It is translated as CATNTGLTSNQPQHF.

The gene calls are TRBV6-5 and TRBJ1-3; D is uncertain. Germline CDR1 is MNHEY and CDR2 is SVGAGI. The CDR3 runs 15 residues. Trimming pared 2 bases from V and 4 bases from J, leaving 12 bases between. The CDR3 loop is CASSYGWGPGNTIYF. The CDR3 DNA is TGTGCCAGCAGTTACGGTTGGGGTCCCGGAAACACCATATATTTT.

This clone came up a few times. The rearrangement links TRBV5-1 to TRBJ1-2; no clear D gene. The V end was cut by 2 bases, the J end by 8 bases, with 13 bases between. The CDR3 is made up of 13 amino acids. In germline, CDR1 is SGHRS, CDR2 YFSETQ. The CDR3 region has the DNA TGCGCCAGCAGCTTAGACTCAAACGGGGGCTACACCTTC. Its translation is CASSLDSNGGYTF.

There are a few counts of this clone. The chain recombines TRBV5-1 with TRBJ2-5, with 7 bases fitting TRBD1. The germline V gene has CDR1 SGHRS and CDR2 YFSETQ. There are 14 residues in the CDR3. V was clipped by 0 bases and J by 7 bases; unmatched bases: 6. In DNA form, the CDR3 reads TGCGCCAGCAGCTTGGGGGACAGTGAGGGGACCCAGTACTTC. Protein product: CASSLGDSEGTQYF.

This clone was found once. A read error may produce the germline difference seen at one junction end. The chain has TRBV6-1 and TRBJ2-5, with D possibly matching TRBD1 (6 bases). Germline values: CDR1 MNHNS, CDR2 SASEGT. This CDR3 is built from 12 residues. The CDR3 coding sequence is TGTGCCAGCAAAGGGGGTGGGGCGGTACCGAACTTC. Its translation: CASKGGGAVPNF.

For the CDR3, the DNA is TGTGCCAGCACCCTTGTCGGGGCGCTCGGGCCTGGCTACACCTTC. This sequence encodes CASTLVGALGPGYTF. This rearrangement joins TRBV11-1 to TRBJ1-2, with D perhaps TRBD1 (5 bases). Trimming took 7 bases from V and 7 from J, leaving 22 bases between them. The CDR3 is 15 residues long. CDR1 is SGHAT and CDR2 is FQDESV in the germline V gene (reference sequence).

The chain has TRBV4-1 and TRBJ2-7; tentative D call: TRBD2 (7 bases). The germline V and J ends were trimmed by 4 bases and 5 bases, with 18 bases remaining between them. This CDR3 is built from 15 residues. Germline lookup yields CDR1 MGHRA and CDR2 YSYEKL. In DNA form, the CDR3 reads TGCGCCAGCAGCCTTGCCGGGGGGCGGTGGGACGAGCAGTACTTC. It is translated as CASSLAGGRWDEQYF.

On this clone: Germline is not matched at one junction end, which may reflect a read error. The chain recombines TRBV14 with TRBJ1-6; a weak D match, TRBD1 (6 bases). The CDR3 length is 12 residues. Per the germline V gene, CDR1 is SGHDN and CDR2 is FVKESK. In nucleotides, the CDR3 is TGTGCCAGCAGCCAGCGGGGGACACCCCCCCACTTT. This gives the protein CASSQRGTPPHF.

The table lists this clone with a few counts. The chain recombines TRBV7-3 with TRBJ1-2, with 12 bases lining up with TRBD1. CDR1 and CDR2 from the germline V gene are SGHTA and FQGTGA. Trimming removed 5 bases from V and 8 bases from J; junction bases left unmatched: 15. The CDR3 sequence is 17 residues long. CDR3 in amino acids: CASSPRHPGQGAGGYTF. DNA for the CDR3: TGTGCCAGCAGCCCTCGACATCCGGGACAGGGGGCGGGCGGCTACACCTTC.

This clone was picked up a small number of times. V is TRBV7-2 and J is TRBJ1-5; no reliable D call. The CDR3 covers 13 residues. Trimming shortened V by 4 bases and J by 5 bases, and 9 bases separated the two germline ends. Germline CDR1 and CDR2: SGHTA and FQGNSA. CDR3 in amino acids: CASSSRADQPQHF. DNA of the CDR3: TGTGCCAGCAGCTCACGGGCGGATCAGCCCCAGCATTTT.

This rearrangement joins TRBV2 to TRBJ2-5; 10 bases match TRBD1. The end of the DNA aligns better with TRBJ2-7, so the J call may be wrong. Looked up from germline, CDR1 is SNHLY and CDR2 is FYNNEI. The CDR3 loop spans 16 amino acids. This CDR3 is CASSEAATGGTYEQYF. CDR3 bases: TGTGCCAGCAGTGAAGCTGCGACAGGGGGCACCTACGAGCAGTACTTC.